The 17 T cell receptor beta chains presented below share a single source sample, sequenced in a study of neurological immune-mediated disorders. TCRdb re-called the 5' RACE reads through MiXCR, storing one row per CDR3 protein. In the table there are tens of thousands of distinct CDR3 sequences, 2% to 2.5% of which are singletons. Material for sequencing was PBMCs. The receptors come from a man aged 50-60 years with multiple sclerosis.

This clonotype came up many times. The V call is TRBV5-1, the J call TRBJ2-1, with 7 bases fitting TRBD2. Germline values: CDR1 SGHRS, CDR2 YFSETQ. V lost 4 bases to trimming and J lost 7 bases; unmatched junction nucleotides: 11. The CDR3 is 15 amino acids. The CDR3 reads CASSPKPAGFNEQFF. CDR3 in DNA: TGCGCCAGCAGCCCTAAACCAGCGGGATTTAATGAGCAGTTCTTC.

This clonotype was seen a handful of times. An end of the junction does not agree with germline; a read error may underlie this. The chain joins TRBV5-1 to TRBJ1-6, with TRBD1 as a possible D gene (6 bases). From germline, CDR1 is SGHRS and CDR2 YFSETQ. CDR3 length: 14 amino acids. The CDR3 region is CASSLEGDNSPLNF. Written as DNA, the CDR3 is TGCGCCAGCAGCTTGGAGGGGGATAATTCACCCCTCAACTTT.

This clonotype was seen repeatedly, ten times or more. The CDR3 DNA is TGTGCCAGCAGCCCGACTAGCGGAAACCAAGAGACCCAGTACTTC. Translated, it gives CASSPTSGNQETQYF. This rearrangement joins TRBV4-2 to TRBJ2-5, with TRBD2 matching 9 bases. V shed 4 bases, J shed 0 bases, and the junction held 3 bases outside the gene matches. CDR3 size: 15 residues. Germline CDR1 reads LGHNA; CDR2 reads YNFKEQ.

The rearrangement uses TRBV7-3 and TRBJ2-3; D is ambiguous. The germline CDR1 and CDR2 sequences are SGHTA and FQGTGA. V lost 1 base and J 3 bases, leaving 11 bases between the germline ends. CDR3 length: 15 amino acids. The CDR3 protein is CASSLKPRGTDTQYF. The CDR3 DNA reads as TGTGCCAGCAGCTTAAAGCCTAGAGGTACAGATACGCAGTATTTT.

This clonotype was seen repeatedly, ten times or more. The junction does not match germline at one end; this may be a read error. The genes are TRBV5-1 and TRBJ2-1, with 16 bases matching TRBD2. CDR3 length: 14 residues. Germline V CDR1 and CDR2: SGHRS, YFSETQ. The CDR3 is CASSSPGLAGGLVF. Written as DNA, the CDR3 is TGCGCCAGCAGCTCGCCGGGACTAGCGGGGGGGTTAGTCTTC.

This clonotype came up many times. This rearrangement joins TRBV5-5 to TRBJ2-5, with D possibly being TRBD2 (6 bases). CDR1 is SGHKS and CDR2 is YYEKEE in the germline V gene (reference sequence). The CDR3 extends over 13 amino acids. Trimming pared 1 base from V and 3 bases from J, leaving 7 bases between. CDR3 protein: CASSLWGEETQYF. CDR3 nucleotides: TGTGCCAGCAGCTTGTGGGGGGAAGAGACCCAGTACTTC.

This clonotype came up many times. The chain carries TRBV27 and TRBJ2-1; D perhaps matches TRBD2 (5 bases). CDR3 length equals 17 residues. Germline lookup yields CDR1 MNHEY and CDR2 SMNVEV (reference sequence). V lost 0 bases, J lost 0 bases, and 12 bases lay in between. The DNA of the CDR3 is TGTGCCAGCAGTTTATCCCCCCAGCGGAGCTCCTACAATGAGCAGTTCTTC. It translates to CASSLSPQRSSYNEQFF.

In this sample, this clonotype is medium-sized (0.01 to 0.1%). The chain carries TRBV20-1 and TRBJ2-5; the match to TRBD1 covers 11 bases. The V gene end was trimmed by 2 bases and the J gene end by 5 bases; junction bases not matched to a gene: 13. This CDR3 has 17 residues. Germline-derived CDR1 and CDR2 are DFQATT and SNEGSKA (reference sequence). For the CDR3, the DNA is TGCAGTGCTAGATCCCGGGACAGGGGGGTGGCTGGGGAGACCCAGTACTTC. Its protein is CSARSRDRGVAGETQYF.

In this sample, this clonotype turned up many times. V is TRBV7-3 and J is TRBJ2-6; D not resolved. The germline CDR1 and CDR2 sequences are SGHTA and FQGTGA. The CDR3 spans 15 residues. The V end was cut by 5 bases, the J end by 4 bases, with 12 bases between. The CDR3 DNA sequence: TGTGCCAGCAGCCCCGTGGGCGCCGGGGCCAACGTCCTGACTTTC. Amino acid sequence: CASSPVGAGANVLTF.

At least ten counts were recorded for this clonotype. The V call is TRBV20-1, the J call TRBJ1-6; 7 bases match TRBD1. The CDR3 loop spans 14 amino acids. Unmatched junction bases numbered 12, after V lost 6 bases and J lost 10 bases. From germline, CDR1 is DFQATT and CDR2 SNEGSKA (reference sequence). DNA for the CDR3: TGCAGTGCGCTGGGACAGTTTCGAGGGTCACCCCTCCACTTT. Protein product: CSALGQFRGSPLHF.

This clonotype was counted at least ten times. V is TRBV20-1 and J is TRBJ1-1; no clear D. Germline CDR1 and CDR2: DFQATT and SNEGSKA (reference sequence). This CDR3 is built from 13 residues. The ends were cut back, 3 bases at V and 6 bases at J, with 14 bases in the middle. CDR3 coding DNA: TGCAGTGCTAGCTTTAGGGTTATGGCTGAAGCTTTCTTT. Translating it yields CSASFRVMAEAFF.

The sample holds many counts of this clonotype. The chain recombines TRBV5-1 with TRBJ1-6, with D perhaps matching TRBD1 (5 bases). Germline assignment: CDR1 SGHRS and CDR2 YFSETQ. There are 15 residues in the CDR3. Trimming pared 4 bases from V and 9 bases from J, leaving 17 bases between. CDR3 in amino acids: CASSNSMGDASPLHF. The CDR3 region has the DNA TGCGCCAGCAGCAACTCCATGGGGGATGCTTCACCCCTCCACTTT.

This clonotype was seen many times. The gene calls are TRBV20-1 and TRBJ2-5; D uncertain. Looked up from germline, CDR1 is DFQATT and CDR2 is SNEGSKA (reference sequence). The CDR3 covers 13 residues. The V end was cut by 2 bases, the J end by 1 base, with 8 bases between. The CDR3, as DNA: TGCAGTGCTAGATCCACATCCCAAGAGACCCAGTACTTC. Its translation is CSARSTSQETQYF.

This clonotype was recorded at least ten times. CDR3 DNA sequence: TGTGCCTGGAGTGTCGCAGGGAACACTGAAGCTTTCTTT. Translating gives CAWSVAGNTEAFF. This chain joins TRBV30 and TRBJ1-1, with unresolved D. V was clipped by 0 bases and J by 1 base, with 6 bases between them. There are 13 residues in the CDR3. Germline lookup yields CDR1 GTSNPN and CDR2 SVGIG (reference sequence). Complete variable domain (other parts from reference TRBV30 and TRBJ1-1): SQTIHQWPATLVQPVGSPLSLECTVEGTSNPNLYWYRQAAGRGLQLLFYSVGIGQISSEVPQNLSASRPQDRQFILSSKKLLLSDSGFYLCAWSVAGNTEAFFGQGTRLTVV.

This clonotype was seen repeatedly, ten times or more. V usage is TRBV20-1 and J usage is TRBJ2-7; weak D call: TRBD1 (5 bases). CDR3 length: 14 amino acids. V lost 3 bases to trimming and J lost 0 bases, with 12 bases between them. CDR1 is DFQATT, CDR2 SNEGSKA, per germline (reference sequence). CDR3 DNA: TGCAGTGCTAGGCCCTGGACAAACTCCTACGAGCAGTACTTC. Translated: CSARPWTNSYEQYF.

This clonotype occurred many times. The chain joins TRBV4-2 to TRBJ1-2, with TRBD1 identical over 7 bases. This CDR3 has 16 amino acids. After removal of 3 bases from V and 6 bases from J, the junction contained 13 bases not matched to a gene. Germline loops: CDR1 LGHNA, CDR2 YNFKEQ. The CDR3 sequence is CASSQATGTDFDGYTF. Here the CDR3 DNA reads TGTGCCAGCAGCCAGGCGACCGGGACAGATTTTGATGGCTACACCTTC.

V and J are TRBV5-6 and TRBJ2-7; D perhaps matches TRBD1 (6 bases). CDR1 and CDR2 from the germline V gene are SGHDT and YYEEEE. This CDR3 has 15 residues. V lost 4 bases, J lost 4 bases, and 18 bases lay in between. The CDR3 loop is CASSLQDRSRYEQYF. Written as DNA, the CDR3 is TGTGCCAGCAGCCTGCAGGACAGAAGTCGGTACGAGCAGTACTTC.